A selection of T cell receptor beta chains follows, all from one sample in a study of spatial heterogeneity in lung cancer. TCRdb reprocessed the 5' RACE reads via MiXCR and lists one record per CDR3 protein. The sample records tens of thousands of distinct CDR3 sequences, 4% to 6% being singletons. The sample consisted of PBMCs, taken at surgery. The source of these receptors is a female donor with early-stage non-small cell lung cancer. CDR3s include the opening cysteine and the closing phenylalanine or tryptophan. D genes are given only for firm matches. Size values are once, few and many counts, or a class for expanded clones, and some rows have none.

cdr3_length,v_call,clone_size,d_call,j_call,cdr3_nt,cdr3_aa
13,TRBV14,-,-,TRBJ2-1,TGTGCCAGCAGCCAAGTAAGGGACAATGAGCAGTTCTTC,CASSQVRDNEQFF
17,TRBV4-1,many,TRBD2,TRBJ2-1,TGCGCCAGCAGCCAATCCCGCGGGGGGGTCTCCTACAATGAGCAGTTCTTC,CASSQSRGGVSYNEQFF
14,TRBV24-1,many,TRBD1,TRBJ2-7,TGTGCCACCAGGGCCGGGACAGATCCCTACGAGCAGTACTTC,CATRAGTDPYEQYF
17,TRBV7-9,many,TRBD2,TRBJ2-1,TGTGCCAGCAGTACCCCAGGCGGCGGGAGTACGTACAATGAGCAGTTCTTC,CASSTPGGGSTYNEQFF
14,TRBV10-3,many,-,TRBJ1-1,TGTGCCACCAACCACCTCGGTGGGGACACTGAAGCTTTCTTT,CATNHLGGDTEAFF
15,TRBV7-9,many,-,TRBJ2-3,TGTGCCAGCAGCTCGACAGCTCTTAGCACAGATACGCAGTATTTT,CASSSTALSTDTQYF
13,TRBV20-1,many,-,TRBJ1-2,TGCAGTGCGGAACAGGGTCCTAACTATGGCTACACCTTC,CSAEQGPNYGYTF
14,TRBV10-2,few,-,TRBJ2-7,TGCGCCAGCGGCCGGACGGGTGGTTCCTACGAGCAGTACTTC,CASGRTGGSYEQYF
11,TRBV29-1,many,-,TRBJ2-3,TGCAGCGTAAAGACCGCAGATACGCAGTATTTT,CSVKTADTQYF
15,TRBV3-1,many,-,TRBJ1-3,TGTGCCAGCAGCCAAGGGCGGCAGGGTTGGGACACCATATATTTT,CASSQGRQGWDTIYF
13,TRBV14,many,-,TRBJ1-1,TGTGCCAGCAGCCATTCAATGAACACTGAAGCTTTCTTT,CASSHSMNTEAFF
14,TRBV20-1,many,TRBD1,TRBJ1-5,TGCAGTGCTAGCTGGACAGGTCCGAATCAGCCCCAGCATTTT,CSASWTGPNQPQHF
13,TRBV3-1,few,-,TRBJ2-4,TGTGCCAGCAGGGGTACAGCCAAAAACATTCAGTACTTC,CASRGTAKNIQYF
13,TRBV10-3,-,-,TRBJ1-1,TGTGCCATCAGTGGATCCGGGGTTTTTGAAGCTTTCTTT,CAISGSGVFEAFF
15,TRBV7-9,-,-,TRBJ2-1,TGTGCCAGCAGCCCCGGACGAGAGGCCTACAATGAGCAGTTCTTC,CASSPGREAYNEQFF
15,TRBV4-2,many,-,TRBJ1-4,TGTGCCAGCAGTCTTGAGGGTGGTAGAAATGAAAAACTGTTTTTT,CASSLEGGRNEKLFF
14,TRBV6-1,many,-,TRBJ2-5,TGTGCCAGCAGTGAAGGCCCGGTCGCAGGGACCCAGTACTTC,CASSEGPVAGTQYF
13,TRBV7-9,many,-,TRBJ1-1,TGTGCCAGCAGCTTACAGGTGAACACTGAAGCTTTCTTT,CASSLQVNTEAFF
16,TRBV12-3/TRBV12-4,many,-,TRBJ1-2,TGTGCCAGCAGTCCCGGATACAGGCGGGCCGGCTATGGCTACACCTTC,CASSPGYRRAGYGYTF
16,TRBV12-3/TRBV12-4,many,-,TRBJ1-1,TGTGCCAGCAGTCCAAGGTGGGGGACCTCCGTCGCTGAAGCTTTCTTT,CASSPRWGTSVAEAFF
19,TRBV3-1,many,TRBD2,TRBJ2-5,TGTGCCAGCAGCCACGAATGGTTGGAGACTAGCGGGGGGCAAGAGACCCAGTACTTC,CASSHEWLETSGGQETQYF
13,TRBV11-2,many,-,TRBJ2-1,TGTGCCAGCAGCTTAGCTCTAGGGGATGAGCAGTTCTTC,CASSLALGDEQFF
14,TRBV12-3/TRBV12-4,many,TRBD1,TRBJ2-7,TGTGCCAGCAAGGGGACAGGGGACTATTACGAGCAGTACTTC,CASKGTGDYYEQYF
13,TRBV27,many,-,TRBJ2-7,TGTGCCAGCAGCTGGGGCCAGGGCCGCGAGCAGTACTTC,CASSWGQGREQYF
15,TRBV5-1,many,-,TRBJ1-2,TGCGCCAGCAGCTTGGCCGGGCCCGGGGCGAGTGGCTACACCTTC,CASSLAGPGASGYTF
18,TRBV30,few,TRBD2,TRBJ2-1,TGTGCCTGGAACCGAGCGGGAGACGGGTCGGGGGCCTACAATGAGCAGTTCTTC,CAWNRAGDGSGAYNEQFF
15,TRBV20-1,-,-,TRBJ2-1,TGCAGTGCAAACAGGGTGGGGGGCTCCTACAATGAGCAGTTCTTC,CSANRVGGSYNEQFF
15,TRBV10-3,many,-,TRBJ2-5,TGTGCCATCAGTGAAGGGGGGGCAGGGAGAGAGACCCAGTACTTC,CAISEGGAGRETQYF
15,TRBV11-1,many,-,TRBJ2-1,TGTGCCAGCAGCTCGCGCCTCGGGACCGACAATGAGCAGTTCTTC,CASSSRLGTDNEQFF
13,TRBV7-2,many,-,TRBJ1-1,TGTGCCAGCAGCGGAATGTGGAACACTGAAGCTTTCTTT,CASSGMWNTEAFF
14,TRBV5-1,many,-,TRBJ2-7,TGCGCCAGCAGCTTGCACGGGACCTGGTACGAGCAGTACTTC,CASSLHGTWYEQYF
14,TRBV27,many,-,TRBJ2-1,TGTGCCAGCAGTTTATCGATAACGATGCGCGAGCAGTTCTTC,CASSLSITMREQFF
12,TRBV29-1,few,-,TRBJ2-1,TGCAGCGTTGGCAGTTTATACAATGAGCAGTTCTTC,CSVGSLYNEQFF
18,TRBV4-1,many,-,TRBJ1-4,TGCGCCAGCAGCCAACACCGAAGTGCTGGGCCAACTAATGAAAAACTGTTTTTT,CASSQHRSAGPTNEKLFF
14,TRBV12-3/TRBV12-4,medium-sized,TRBD1,TRBJ2-5,TGTGCCAGCAGCGAAGACAGGGGGCCGGAGACCCAGTACTTC,CASSEDRGPETQYF
15,TRBV12-3/TRBV12-4,many,TRBD2,TRBJ2-7,TGTGCCAGCAGTTTCGCGGCGGGAGGGCCCCGCGAGCAGTACTTC,CASSFAAGGPREQYF
15,TRBV6-1,few,-,TRBJ2-7,TGTGCCAGCGCCTCTAACGCACTTCTCTCCTACGAGCAGTACTTC,CASASNALLSYEQYF
12,TRBV20-1,many,-,TRBJ1-1,TGCAGTGCCCAACAAGCAGGGAGAAAAGCTTTCTTT,CSAQQAGRKAFF